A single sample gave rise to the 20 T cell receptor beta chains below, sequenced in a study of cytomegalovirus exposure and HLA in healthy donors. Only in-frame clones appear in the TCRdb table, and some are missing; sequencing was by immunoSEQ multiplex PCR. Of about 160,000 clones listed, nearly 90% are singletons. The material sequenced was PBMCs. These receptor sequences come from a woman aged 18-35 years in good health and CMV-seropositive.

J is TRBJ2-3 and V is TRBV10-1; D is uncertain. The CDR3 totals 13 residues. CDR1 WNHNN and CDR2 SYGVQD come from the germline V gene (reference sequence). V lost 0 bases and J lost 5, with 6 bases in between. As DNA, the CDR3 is TGCGCCAGCAGTGAGTCCTCGGGAGATACGCAGTATTTT. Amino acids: CASSESSGDTQYF.

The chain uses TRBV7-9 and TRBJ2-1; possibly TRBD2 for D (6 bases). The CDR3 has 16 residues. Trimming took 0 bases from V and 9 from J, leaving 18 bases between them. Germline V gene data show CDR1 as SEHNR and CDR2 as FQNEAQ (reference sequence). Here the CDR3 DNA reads TGTGCCAGCAGCTTAGCTATGGCTAGCGAAGGAGGTGAGCAGTTCTTC. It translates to CASSLAMASEGGEQFF.

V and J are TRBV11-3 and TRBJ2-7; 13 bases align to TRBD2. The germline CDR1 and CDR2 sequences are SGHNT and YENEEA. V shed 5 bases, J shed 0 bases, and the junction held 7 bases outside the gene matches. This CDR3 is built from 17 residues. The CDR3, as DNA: TGTGCCAGCAGCCTCCGGACTAGCGGGAGAAGCTCCTACGAGCAGTACTTC. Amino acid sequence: CASSLRTSGRSSYEQYF.

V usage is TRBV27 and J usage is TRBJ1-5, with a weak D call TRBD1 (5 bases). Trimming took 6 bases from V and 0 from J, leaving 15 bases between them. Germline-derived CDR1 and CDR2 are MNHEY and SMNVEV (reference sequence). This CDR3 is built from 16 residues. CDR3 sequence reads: CASSPDRLYSNQPQHF. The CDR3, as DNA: TGTGCCAGCAGCCCTGACAGACTGTATAGCAATCAGCCCCAGCATTTT.

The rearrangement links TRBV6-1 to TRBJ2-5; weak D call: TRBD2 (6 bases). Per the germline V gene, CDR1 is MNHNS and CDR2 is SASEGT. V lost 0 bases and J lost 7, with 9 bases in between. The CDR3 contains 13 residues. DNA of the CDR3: TGTGCCAGCAGTGAAGCTGCGGAGGGGACCCAGTACTTC. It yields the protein CASSEAAEGTQYF.

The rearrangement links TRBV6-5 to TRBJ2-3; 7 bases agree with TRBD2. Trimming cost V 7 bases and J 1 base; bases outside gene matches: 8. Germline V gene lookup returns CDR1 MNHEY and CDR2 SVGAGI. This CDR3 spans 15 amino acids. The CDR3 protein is CASTSPAGGTDTQYF. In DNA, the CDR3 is TGTGCCAGCACCAGCCCGGCGGGGGGCACAGATACGCAGTATTTT.

CDR3 DNA sequence: TGTGCCAGCAGCCAAGATCTAGCGGGAGTCGTTTATGAGCAGTACTTC. Translating gives CASSQDLAGVVYEQYF. The rearrangement joins TRBV5-6 to TRBJ2-7; 10 bases are a match to TRBD2. The CDR3 extends over 16 amino acids. J lost 7 bases, V lost 4 bases, and 14 bases had no gene match. The germline CDR1 and CDR2 sequences are SGHDT and YYEEEE.

Here the CDR3 reads CASSRAREAYEQYF. In DNA, the CDR3 is TGCGCCAGCAGCCGCGCCCGAGAAGCCTACGAGCAGTACTTC. The V gene is TRBV4-1, the J gene TRBJ2-7; D is unclear. Trimming cost V 4 bases and J 2 bases, with 12 bases left between them. This CDR3 has 14 amino acids. Germline CDR1 and CDR2: MGHRA and YSYEKL.

CDR3 nucleotide sequence: TGCGCCAGCACACCACTAGCGGGAGGGGCTGGGGCGCAGTATTTT. Translating gives CASTPLAGGAGAQYF. The chain has TRBV5-1 and TRBJ2-3, with 13 bases lining up with TRBD2. This CDR3 region has 15 residues. With V trimmed by 6 bases and J by 10 bases, 11 bases remained unmatched. CDR1 and CDR2 (germline): SGHRS, YFSETQ.

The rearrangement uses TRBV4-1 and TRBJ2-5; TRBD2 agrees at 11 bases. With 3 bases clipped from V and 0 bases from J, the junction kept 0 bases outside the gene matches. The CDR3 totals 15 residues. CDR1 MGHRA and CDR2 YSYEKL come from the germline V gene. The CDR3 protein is CASSHSGRDQETQYF. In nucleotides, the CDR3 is TGCGCCAGCAGCCATAGCGGGAGGGACCAAGAGACCCAGTACTTC.

The CDR3 loop is CASSSPSGVNTEAFF. In DNA form, the CDR3 reads TGTGCCAGCAGCTCACCCTCGGGAGTGAACACTGAAGCTTTCTTT. The rearrangement uses TRBV6-6 and TRBJ1-1; no reliable D call. The germline V gene has CDR1 MNHNY and CDR2 SVGAGI (reference sequence). Deletions cut 6 bases from V and 0 bases from J, with 14 bases between. The length of the CDR3 is 15 residues.

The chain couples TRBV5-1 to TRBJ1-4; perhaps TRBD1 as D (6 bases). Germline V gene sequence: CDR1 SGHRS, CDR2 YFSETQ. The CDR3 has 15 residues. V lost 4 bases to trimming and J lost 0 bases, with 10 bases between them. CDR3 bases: TGCGCCAGCAGCCACCGGACAGCAACTAATGAAAAACTGTTTTTT. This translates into CASSHRTATNEKLFF.

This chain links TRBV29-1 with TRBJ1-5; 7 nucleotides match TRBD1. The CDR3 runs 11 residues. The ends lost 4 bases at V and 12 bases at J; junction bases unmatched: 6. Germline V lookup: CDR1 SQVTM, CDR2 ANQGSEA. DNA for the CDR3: TGCAGCGTTGTCGGGACAGACGGCCAGCATTTT. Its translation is CSVVGTDGQHF.

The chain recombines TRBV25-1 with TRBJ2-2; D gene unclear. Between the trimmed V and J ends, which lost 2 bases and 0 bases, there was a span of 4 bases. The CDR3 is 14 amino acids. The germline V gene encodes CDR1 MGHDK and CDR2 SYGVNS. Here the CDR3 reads CASSEQTNTGELFF. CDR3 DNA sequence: TGTGCCAGCAGTGAACAGACGAACACCGGGGAGCTGTTTTTT. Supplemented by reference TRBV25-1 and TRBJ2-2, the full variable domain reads EADIYQTPRYLVIGTGKKITLECSQTMGHDKMYWYQQDPGMELHLIHYSYGVNSTEKGDLSSESTVSRIRTEHFPLTLESARPSHTSQYLCASSEQTNTGELFFGEGSRLTVL.

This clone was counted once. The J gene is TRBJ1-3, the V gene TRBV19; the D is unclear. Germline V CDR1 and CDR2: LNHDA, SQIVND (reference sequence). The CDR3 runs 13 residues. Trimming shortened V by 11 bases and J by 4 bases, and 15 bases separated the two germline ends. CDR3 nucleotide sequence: TGTGCCGTCAGGCCCCCCCCCGGAAACACCATATATTTT. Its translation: CAVRPPPGNTIYF.

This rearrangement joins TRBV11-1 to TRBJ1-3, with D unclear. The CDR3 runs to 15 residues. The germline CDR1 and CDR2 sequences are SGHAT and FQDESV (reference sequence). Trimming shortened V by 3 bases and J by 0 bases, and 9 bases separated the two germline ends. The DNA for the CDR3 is TGTGCCAGCAGCTTTCTACAGCACTCTGGAAACACCATATATTTT. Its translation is CASSFLQHSGNTIYF.

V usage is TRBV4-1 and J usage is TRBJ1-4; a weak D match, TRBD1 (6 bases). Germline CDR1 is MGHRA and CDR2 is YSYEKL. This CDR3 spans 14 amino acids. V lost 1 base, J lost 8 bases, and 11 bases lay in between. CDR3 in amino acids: CASSQGRGNEKLFF. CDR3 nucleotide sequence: TGCGCCAGCAGCCAAGGCAGGGGTAACGAAAAACTGTTTTTT.

In DNA form, the CDR3 reads TGTGCCAGCAGCTTGTGGACAGGAGGCAATCAGCCCCAGCATTTT. It codes for CASSLWTGGNQPQHF. J is TRBJ1-5 and V is TRBV5-5; TRBD1 matches 7 bases. Trimming cost V 1 base and J 2 bases; bases outside gene matches: 3. There are 15 residues in the CDR3. Germline V gene sequence: CDR1 SGHKS, CDR2 YYEKEE (reference sequence).

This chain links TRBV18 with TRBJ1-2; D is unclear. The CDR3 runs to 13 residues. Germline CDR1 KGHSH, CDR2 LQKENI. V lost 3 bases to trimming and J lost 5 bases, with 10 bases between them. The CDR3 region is CASSPVLTYGYTF. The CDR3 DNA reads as TGTGCCAGCTCACCTGTCCTGACTTATGGCTACACCTTC.

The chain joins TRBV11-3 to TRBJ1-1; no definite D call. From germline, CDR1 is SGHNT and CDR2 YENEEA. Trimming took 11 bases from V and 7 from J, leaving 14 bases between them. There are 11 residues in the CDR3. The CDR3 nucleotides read TGTGCCGGACGTAGGAGGGATGAAGCTTTCTTT. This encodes CAGRRRDEAFF.